This T cell receptor beta chain came from a study of cytomegalovirus exposure and HLA in healthy donors. The study's findings and limits: Roughly 170 TCR beta chains were listed as cytomegalovirus-associated.

The J segment lost 1 base and the V segment lost 5 bases, leaving 4 bases of the junction unmatched. This CDR3 has 14 amino acids. The germline CDR1 and CDR2 sequences are SGHAT and FQNNGV. A remark on this clone: Antigen: not known.

The PCR ran on 60 Vbeta and 13 Jbeta primers. Method: immunoSEQ multiplex PCR; TCRdb's copy keeps in-frame clones and lacks some. This table has roughly 120,000 clones, about 76% appearing once. The source of this sequence is a woman aged 60 to 75 in good health and CMV-seropositive. The chain employs TRBV11-2 and TRBJ1-1, with 7 bases that match TRBD1. Specimen: PBMCs. The CDR3 protein is CASSPRQGNTEAFF. CDR3 nucleotide sequence: TGTGCCAGCAGCCCTAGACAGGGGAACACTGAAGCTTTCTTT. Full variable domain (remainder filled in from reference TRBV11-2 and TRBJ1-1): EAGVAQSPRYKIIEKRQSVAFWCNPISGHATLYWYQQILGQGPKLLIQFQNNGVVDDSQLPKDRFSAERLKGVDSTLKIQPAKLEDSAVYLCASSPRQGNTEAFFGQGTRLTVV.